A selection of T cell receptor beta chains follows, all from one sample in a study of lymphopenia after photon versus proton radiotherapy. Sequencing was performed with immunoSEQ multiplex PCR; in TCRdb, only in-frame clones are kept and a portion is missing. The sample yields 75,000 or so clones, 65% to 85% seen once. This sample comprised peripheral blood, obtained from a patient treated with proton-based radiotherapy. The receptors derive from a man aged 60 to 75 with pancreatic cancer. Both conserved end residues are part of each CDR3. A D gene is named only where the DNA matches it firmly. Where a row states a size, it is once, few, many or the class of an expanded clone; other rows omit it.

cdr3_nt: TGTGCCTGGAGTTCCCTAGCGGGAGTGGGGGAGCAGTTCTTC
cdr3_aa: CAWSSLAGVGEQFF
d_call: TRBD2
v_call: TRBV30
clone_size: -
j_call: TRBJ2-1

cdr3_nt: TGTGCCAGCTCACTTTTACCACCCGGATCCTACAATGAGCAGTTCTTC
cdr3_aa: CASSLLPPGSYNEQFF
d_call: -
v_call: TRBV18
clone_size: -
j_call: TRBJ2-1

cdr3_nt: TGTGCCAGCAGCGCAAGCGGGAACCGGCTGGATACGCAGTATTTT
cdr3_aa: CASSASGNRLDTQYF
d_call: TRBD2
v_call: TRBV9
clone_size: -
j_call: TRBJ2-3

cdr3_nt: TGCGCCAGCAGCTCCCTTGGGCGCTCCTACGAGCAGTACTTC
cdr3_aa: CASSSLGRSYEQYF
d_call: -
v_call: TRBV5-1
clone_size: -
j_call: TRBJ2-7

cdr3_nt: TGCGCCAGCAGCCACCCTGTTGGGCGGGAGCCCCAGCATTTT
cdr3_aa: CASSHPVGREPQHF
d_call: -
v_call: TRBV4-1
clone_size: few
j_call: TRBJ1-5

cdr3_nt: TGCGCCAGCAGGCCAGGCGAGAGCACAGATACGCAGTATTTT
cdr3_aa: CASRPGESTDTQYF
d_call: -
v_call: TRBV5-1
clone_size: once
j_call: TRBJ2-3

cdr3_nt: TGTGCCAGCAGTTTCCAGCAGGTAGTTAGTGGGGCGAATCAGCCCCAGCATTTT
cdr3_aa: CASSFQQVVSGANQPQHF
d_call: -
v_call: TRBV28
clone_size: -
j_call: TRBJ1-5

cdr3_nt: TGTGCCAGCAGTTTACGGGACTCTCAACGGGAGACCCAGTACTTC
cdr3_aa: CASSLRDSQRETQYF
d_call: -
v_call: TRBV2
clone_size: -
j_call: TRBJ2-5

cdr3_nt: TGTGCCAGCAGCCCAGGGGAATATGATGAAGCTTTCTTT
cdr3_aa: CASSPGEYDEAFF
d_call: -
v_call: TRBV11-3
clone_size: -
j_call: TRBJ1-1

cdr3_nt: TGCGCCAGCAGCATCCAGGGGAACACCGGGGAGCTGTTTTTT
cdr3_aa: CASSIQGNTGELFF
d_call: -
v_call: TRBV4-1
clone_size: -
j_call: TRBJ2-2

cdr3_nt: TGTGCCAGTCGATCCACCGGGGAGCTGTTTTTT
cdr3_aa: CASRSTGELFF
d_call: -
v_call: TRBV11-3
clone_size: -
j_call: TRBJ2-2

cdr3_nt: TGTGCCAGCAGCTTGGGGCACAGGGGACGGTCTGGGGCCAACGTCCTGACTTTC
cdr3_aa: CASSLGHRGRSGANVLTF
d_call: TRBD1
v_call: TRBV5-4
clone_size: -
j_call: TRBJ2-6

cdr3_nt: TGTGCCAGTAGGGGGACTCCCGGCTACAATGAGCAGTTCTTC
cdr3_aa: CASRGTPGYNEQFF
d_call: -
v_call: TRBV19
clone_size: -
j_call: TRBJ2-1

cdr3_nt: TGTGCCAGTAGTATGGGGACAGGGGGCTTTCAGCCCCAGCATTTT
cdr3_aa: CASSMGTGGFQPQHF
d_call: TRBD1
v_call: TRBV19
clone_size: -
j_call: TRBJ1-5

cdr3_nt: TGTGCCAGCAGTCATGGGTCGGTAGGAGCTGAAGCTTTCTTT
cdr3_aa: CASSHGSVGAEAFF
d_call: -
v_call: TRBV6-6
clone_size: -
j_call: TRBJ1-1

cdr3_nt: TGTGCCAGCGGCGGGAGGCTGGGGACCAAAAACATTCAGTACTTC
cdr3_aa: CASGGRLGTKNIQYF
d_call: TRBD2
v_call: TRBV5-8
clone_size: -
j_call: TRBJ2-4

cdr3_nt: TGTGCCAGCAGCTTAGTCCAGGGATCAACTAATGAAAAACTGTTTTTT
cdr3_aa: CASSLVQGSTNEKLFF
d_call: -
v_call: TRBV7-9
clone_size: -
j_call: TRBJ1-4

cdr3_nt: TGCGCCAGCAGCTTTTTACCAGGGGTGGATGGCTACACCTTC
cdr3_aa: CASSFLPGVDGYTF
d_call: -
v_call: TRBV5-1
clone_size: -
j_call: TRBJ1-2

cdr3_nt: TGTGCCAGCAGCCAAGTGGGCTCCTCCTACGAGCAGTACTTC
cdr3_aa: CASSQVGSSYEQYF
d_call: -
v_call: TRBV4-2
clone_size: -
j_call: TRBJ2-7

cdr3_nt: TGTGCCTGGAGTGCCGGCATGGGACTCTCAGGATATGGCTACACCTTC
cdr3_aa: CAWSAGMGLSGYGYTF
d_call: -
v_call: TRBV30
clone_size: -
j_call: TRBJ1-2

cdr3_nt: TGTGCCAGTCAAGCTCAGGGGGCGTTGGGAAACACCATATATTTT
cdr3_aa: CASQAQGALGNTIYF
d_call: TRBD1
v_call: TRBV13
clone_size: -
j_call: TRBJ1-3

cdr3_nt: TGTGCCAGCAGCGTAGTAGGAAGGGCTAGCGGGAGAACAGATACGCAGTATTTT
cdr3_aa: CASSVVGRASGRTDTQYF
d_call: TRBD2
v_call: TRBV9
clone_size: -
j_call: TRBJ2-3

cdr3_nt: TGTGCCAGCAGTGCCGGGACAGGTATACAAGAGACCCAGTACTTC
cdr3_aa: CASSAGTGIQETQYF
d_call: TRBD1
v_call: TRBV28
clone_size: -
j_call: TRBJ2-5

cdr3_nt: TGCGCCAGCAGCTTGGTGTCAGGACTACGGTCTGGGGCCAACGTCCTGACTTTC
cdr3_aa: CASSLVSGLRSGANVLTF
d_call: -
v_call: TRBV5-1
clone_size: -
j_call: TRBJ2-6

cdr3_nt: TGTGCCAGCAGTCGAAGTTGGGGGGAAGGGCTGTTTTTT
cdr3_aa: CASSRSWGEGLFF
d_call: -
v_call: TRBV14
clone_size: few
j_call: TRBJ2-2

cdr3_nt: TGTGCCAGCAGTTCTCGACAGCTCTCTGGAAACACCATATATTTT
cdr3_aa: CASSSRQLSGNTIYF
d_call: -
v_call: TRBV6-5
clone_size: -
j_call: TRBJ1-3

cdr3_nt: TGTGCCAGTAGTATAGGCCGGGGCAGGGGAATCAATGAGCAGTTCTTC
cdr3_aa: CASSIGRGRGINEQFF
d_call: -
v_call: TRBV19
clone_size: -
j_call: TRBJ2-1